This TCR beta chain stems from a study of CD4 T cells in relation to SARS-CoV-2 and coronaviruses. Study context: TCR beta CDR3s were sequenced after roughly 10-day antigen culture of PBMCs.

A word on this clone: Its antigen is unidentified.

CD4+ T cells from unexposed donors were obtained before the COVID-19 pandemic (2011-2018). After nine to ten days of culture, CD4+ T cells were isolated. Cells permitting, SARS-CoV-2 S/N and four cold-coronavirus spikes were tested on unexposed-donor CD4+ T cells. Clones were sequenced by immunoSEQ multiplex PCR, and TCRdb holds only the in-frame ones, with some missing. The table includes about 26,000 clones, about 75% detected once. V lost 4 bases and J lost 3, with 10 bases in between. This CDR3 has 15 residues. Germline CDR1 reads MDHEN; CDR2 reads SYDVKM. The chain uses TRBV28 and TRBJ2-6, with D possibly being TRBD1 (6 bases). This clonotype originated in a human donor in good health. Sequenced: CD4+ T cells from PBMCs, cultured in vitro. In nucleotides, the CDR3 is TGTGCCAGCAGTTCCTACAGGGATGGGGCCAACGTCCTGACTTTC. Protein sequence: CASSSYRDGANVLTF.